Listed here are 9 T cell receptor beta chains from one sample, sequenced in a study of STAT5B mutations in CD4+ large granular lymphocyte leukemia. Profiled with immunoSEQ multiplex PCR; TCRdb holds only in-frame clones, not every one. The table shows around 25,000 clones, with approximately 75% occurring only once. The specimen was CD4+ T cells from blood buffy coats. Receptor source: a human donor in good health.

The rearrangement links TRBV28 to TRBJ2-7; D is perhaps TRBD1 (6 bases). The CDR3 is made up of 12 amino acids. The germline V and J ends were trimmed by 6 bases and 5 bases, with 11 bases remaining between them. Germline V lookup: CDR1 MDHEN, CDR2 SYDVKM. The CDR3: CASRIQGHEQYF. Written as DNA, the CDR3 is TGTGCCAGCAGGATACAGGGACACGAGCAGTACTTC.

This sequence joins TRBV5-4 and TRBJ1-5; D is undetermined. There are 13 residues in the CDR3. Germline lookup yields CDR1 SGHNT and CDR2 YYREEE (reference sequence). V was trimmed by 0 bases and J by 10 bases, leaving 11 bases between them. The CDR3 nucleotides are TGTGCCAGCAGCTTGGACCCTCAAGGTCCCCAGCATTTT. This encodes CASSLDPQGPQHF.

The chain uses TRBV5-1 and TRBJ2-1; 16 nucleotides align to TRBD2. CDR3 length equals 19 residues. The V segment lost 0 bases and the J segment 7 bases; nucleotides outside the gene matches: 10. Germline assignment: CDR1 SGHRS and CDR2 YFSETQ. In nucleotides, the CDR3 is TGCGCCAGCAGCTTGGGATACGGGACTAGCGGGGGGGCGCGGAATGAGCAGTTCTTC. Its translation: CASSLGYGTSGGARNEQFF.

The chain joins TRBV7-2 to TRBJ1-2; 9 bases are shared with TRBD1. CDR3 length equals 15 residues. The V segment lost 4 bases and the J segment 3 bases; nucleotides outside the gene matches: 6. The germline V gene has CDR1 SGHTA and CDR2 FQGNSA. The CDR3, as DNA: TGTGCCAGCAGCTCACAGGGGGCGGTAGACTATGGCTACACCTTC. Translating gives CASSSQGAVDYGYTF.

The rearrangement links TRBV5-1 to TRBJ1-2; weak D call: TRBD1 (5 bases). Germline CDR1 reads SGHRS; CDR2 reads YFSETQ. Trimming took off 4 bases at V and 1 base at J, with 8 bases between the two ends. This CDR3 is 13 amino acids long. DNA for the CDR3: TGCGCCAGCAGCATGGGACTTAACTATGGCTACACCTTC. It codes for CASSMGLNYGYTF.

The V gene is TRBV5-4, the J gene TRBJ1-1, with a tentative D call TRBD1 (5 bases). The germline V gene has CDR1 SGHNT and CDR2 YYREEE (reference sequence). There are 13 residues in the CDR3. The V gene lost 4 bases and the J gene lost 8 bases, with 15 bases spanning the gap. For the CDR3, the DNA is TGTGCCAGCAGCCGCAGGGAAGGGGTGGAAGCTTTCTTT. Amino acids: CASSRREGVEAFF.

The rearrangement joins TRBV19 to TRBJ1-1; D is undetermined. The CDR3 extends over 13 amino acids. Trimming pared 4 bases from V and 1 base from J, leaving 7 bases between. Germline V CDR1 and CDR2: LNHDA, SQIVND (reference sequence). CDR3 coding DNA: TGTGCCAGTAGTACCACACCGAACACTGAAGCTTTCTTT. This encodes CASSTTPNTEAFF. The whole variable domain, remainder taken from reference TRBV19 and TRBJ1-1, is DGGITQSPKYLFRKEGQNVTLSCEQNLNHDAMYWYRQDPGQGLRLIYYSQIVNDFQKGDIAEGYSVSREKKESFPLTVTSAQKNPTAFYLCASSTTPNTEAFFGQGTRLTVV.

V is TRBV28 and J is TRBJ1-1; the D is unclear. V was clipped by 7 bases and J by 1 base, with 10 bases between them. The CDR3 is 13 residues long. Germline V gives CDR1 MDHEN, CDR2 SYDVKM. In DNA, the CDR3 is TGTGCCAGCACTCAGACACGGAACACTGAAGCTTTCTTT. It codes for CASTQTRNTEAFF.

The CDR3 coding sequence is TGTGCCAGCAGCAGAATATTCGGGACTAGCGGCACAGATACGCAGTATTTT. Protein sequence: CASSRIFGTSGTDTQYF. This sequence joins TRBV14 and TRBJ2-3, with TRBD2 matching over 10 bases. The CDR3 is made up of 17 amino acids. Trimming took 5 bases from V and 1 from J; bases not matched to a gene: 9. Looked up from germline, CDR1 is SGHDN and CDR2 is FVKESK.